Each of the 13 T cell receptor beta chains below was sequenced from the same sample in a study of T cell responses to AZD1222 COVID-19 vaccine. Sequencing used immunoSEQ multiplex PCR; TCRdb keeps in-frame clones, though not all of them. Of about 120,000 clones in the sample, 88% were seen once. The sequences come from peripheral blood, collected on day 0 of AZD1222 vaccination. All receptors derive from an adult in good health.

This sequence joins TRBV5-4 and TRBJ2-1; D unclear. The V end lost 0 bases, the J end lost 9 bases, and 4 bases lay between the germline ends. The length of the CDR3 is 11 residues. Per germline, CDR1 SGHNT and CDR2 YYREEE (reference sequence). The CDR3 region has the DNA TGTGCCAGCAGCTTGGCAGGTGAGCAGTTCTTC. Protein product: CASSLAGEQFF.

The chain carries TRBV19 and TRBJ1-4, with D perhaps TRBD1 (5 bases). There are 17 residues in the CDR3. Trimming pared 2 bases from V and 6 bases from J, leaving 19 bases between. In germline, CDR1 is LNHDA, CDR2 SQIVND (reference sequence). CDR3 DNA: TGTGCCAGTAGTATATTACCGCGCCGGGGGGAGGATGAAAAACTGTTTTTT. Translating gives CASSILPRRGEDEKLFF.

The gene calls are TRBV19 and TRBJ1-5; D ambiguous. Germline assignment: CDR1 LNHDA and CDR2 SQIVND (reference sequence). This CDR3 comprises 16 residues. V lost 0 bases and J 5 bases, leaving 14 bases between the germline ends. As DNA, the CDR3 is TGTGCCAGTAGTATAGACTCGATTGGGGATTATCAGCCCCAGCATTTT. It encodes CASSIDSIGDYQPQHF.

The V gene is TRBV25-1, the J gene TRBJ2-5, with TRBD2 identical over 10 bases. CDR3 size: 15 residues. With 3 bases clipped from V and 3 bases from J, the junction kept 4 bases outside the gene matches. CDR1 and CDR2 (germline): MGHDK, SYGVNS. The CDR3 DNA follows: TGTGCCAGCAGTGATACTAGCGGGAACAAAGAGACCCAGTACTTC. Its protein product is CASSDTSGNKETQYF.

A single count supports this clone. The V and J genes are TRBV19 and TRBJ2-6; D gene unclear. The length of the CDR3 is 17 residues. Trimming pared 0 bases from V and 0 bases from J, leaving 9 bases between. From germline, CDR1 is LNHDA and CDR2 SQIVND (reference sequence). In nucleotides, the CDR3 is TGTGCCAGTAGTATAGATCGTTCAGCCTCTGGGGCCAACGTCCTGACTTTC. It is translated as CASSIDRSASGANVLTF.

This chain uses TRBV3-1 (or the pseudogene TRBV3-2) with TRBJ1-2; perhaps TRBD1 as D (5 bases). This CDR3 contains 19 residues. V was cut by 4 bases and J by 0 bases, with 24 bases left in between. Germline V lookup: CDR1 LGHDT, CDR2 YNNKEL (reference sequence). CDR3 DNA: TGTGCCAGCAGCCCTGGGGCAACGGGCCTACACCTTTCTAACTATGGCTACACCTTC. Translating gives CASSPGATGLHLSNYGYTF.

This CDR3 is CASSYSSGAAGYTF. CDR3 sequence (DNA): TGTGCCAGCAGTTACTCCTCAGGGGCTGCTGGCTACACCTTC. This chain links TRBV6-5 with TRBJ1-2; D is perhaps TRBD1 (6 bases). Germline-derived CDR1 and CDR2 are MNHEY and SVGAGI. With 0 bases removed from V and 7 bases from J, the gap between germline ends came to 12 bases. The CDR3 extends over 14 amino acids.

V and J are TRBV27 and TRBJ1-4; possibly TRBD1 for D (6 bases). The CDR3 runs to 14 residues. Trimming left V 5 bases short and J 5 bases short, with 12 bases between. Germline V gene lookup returns CDR1 MNHEY and CDR2 SMNVEV (reference sequence). The CDR3 coding sequence is TGTGCCAGCAGTCTAGGGGGGCAAAATGAAAAACTGTTTTTT. Translating gives CASSLGGQNEKLFF.

CDR3 in amino acids: CASSQAGRAGTF. The CDR3 DNA follows: TGTGCCAGCAGCCAAGCGGGACGGGCCGGCACCTTC. The chain joins TRBV3-1 (or the pseudogene TRBV3-2) to TRBJ1-2, with D possibly TRBD1 on 5 matching bases. Germline V gene sequence: CDR1 LGHDT, CDR2 YNNKEL (reference sequence). CDR3 length: 12 residues. V lost 1 base to trimming and J lost 13 bases, with 13 bases between them.

This clone was counted a single time. V usage is TRBV7-6 and J usage is TRBJ2-3; possible D gene TRBD1, 6 bases. This CDR3 has 14 amino acids. Between the trimmed V and J ends, which lost 5 bases and 4 bases, there was a span of 13 bases. CDR1 and CDR2 from the germline V gene are SGHVS and FNYEAQ. The CDR3 loop is CASSRDTGADTQYF. Written as DNA, the CDR3 is TGTGCCAGCAGCCGGGACACAGGTGCAGATACGCAGTATTTT.

The rearrangement joins TRBV3-1 (or the pseudogene TRBV3-2) to TRBJ2-7; 12 nucleotides match TRBD2. CDR3 length: 16 amino acids. The germline gives CDR1 LGHDT, CDR2 YNNKEL (reference sequence). V shed 5 bases and J 3 bases; nucleotides not matched to a gene: 8. As DNA, the CDR3 is TGTGCCAGCAGCTACCCCGGACTAGCGGGGTTCTACGAGCAGTACTTC. It specifies CASSYPGLAGFYEQYF.

V usage is TRBV4-2 and J usage is TRBJ2-7, with TRBD2 identical over 13 bases. Germline-derived CDR1 and CDR2 are LGHNA and YNFKEQ. The CDR3 spans 18 residues. The V segment lost 3 bases and the J segment 5 bases; nucleotides outside the gene matches: 13. The CDR3 is CASSQDPFPGTSGDEQYF. CDR3 bases: TGTGCCAGCAGCCAGGACCCTTTCCCCGGGACTAGCGGGGACGAGCAGTACTTC.

This rearrangement joins TRBV4-1 to TRBJ2-7; 8 nucleotides agree with TRBD1. Germline V gene data show CDR1 as MGHRA and CDR2 as YSYEKL. The CDR3 has 15 residues. With 2 bases clipped from V and 3 bases from J, the junction kept 6 bases outside the gene matches. This CDR3 reads CASSQQTGEDYEQYF. The DNA of the CDR3 is TGCGCCAGCAGCCAACAGACAGGGGAGGACTACGAGCAGTACTTC.